The clone carrying this T cell receptor (beta chain) appeared a few times. Antigen: not known. One entry per CDR3 protein, called by TCRdb with MiXCR from the reads. In the table there are approximately 700,000 distinct CDR3 sequences, less than 40% of which are singletons. The data were obtained in a study of T cell repertoires in cytomegalovirus infection. Germline values: CDR1 MDHEN, CDR2 SYDVKM. The CDR3 spans 13 residues. V lost 8 bases, J lost 0 bases, and 3 bases stayed unmatched. Study-wide findings and caveats: Cumulative frequency of public TCR beta families picked out carriers of CMV plus the relevant HLA. It was HLA-C-restricted CMV-specific TCR beta clonotypes that dominated the response ex vivo.

V and J are TRBV28 and TRBJ1-2, with 7 bases fitting TRBD1. The origin of this receptor is a human donor in good health (CMV status not recorded). Some clones in this sample may be carry-over from other donors' samples. Sample: PBMCs. CDR3 coding DNA: TGTGCCAGCGGACAGGATGCTAACTATGGCTACACCTTC. Translating gives CASGQDANYGYTF.